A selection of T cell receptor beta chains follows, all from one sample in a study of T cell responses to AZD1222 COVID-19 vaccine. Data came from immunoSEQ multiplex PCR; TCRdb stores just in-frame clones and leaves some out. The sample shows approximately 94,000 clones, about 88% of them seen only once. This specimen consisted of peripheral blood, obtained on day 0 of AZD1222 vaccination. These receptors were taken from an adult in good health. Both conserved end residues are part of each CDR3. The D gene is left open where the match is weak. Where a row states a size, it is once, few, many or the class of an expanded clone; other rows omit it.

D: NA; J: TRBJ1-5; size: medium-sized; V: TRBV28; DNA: TGTGCCAGCAGTGGTAATAGCAATCAGCCCCAGCATTTT; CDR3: CASSGNSNQPQHF
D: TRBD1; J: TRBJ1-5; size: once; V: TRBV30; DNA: TGTGCCTGGGCCCACAGGGGGAATCAGCCCCAGCATTTT; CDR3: CAWAHRGNQPQHF
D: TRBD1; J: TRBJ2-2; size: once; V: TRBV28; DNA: TGTGCCAGCGTAGGACAGGACGTCACCGGGGAGCTGTTTTTT; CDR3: CASVGQDVTGELFF
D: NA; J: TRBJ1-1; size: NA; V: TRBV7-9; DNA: TGTGCCAGCAGCCTCGAAGAGAACACTGAAGCTTTCTTT; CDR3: CASSLEENTEAFF
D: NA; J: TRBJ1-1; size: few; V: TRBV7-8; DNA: TGTGCCAGCAGCTTAAGGGAGTCGGGCCTACAGGGAGCTTTCTTT; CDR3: CASSLRESGLQGAFF
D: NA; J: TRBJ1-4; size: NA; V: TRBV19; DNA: TGTGCCAGTAGTATGACGGGGAAAGAAAAACTGTTTTTT; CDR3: CASSMTGKEKLFF
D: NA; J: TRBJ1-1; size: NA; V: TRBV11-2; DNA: TGTGCCAGCAGCTCGTTCGGGGAGTACGAAGCTTTCTTT; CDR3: CASSSFGEYEAFF
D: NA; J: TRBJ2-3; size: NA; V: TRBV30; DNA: TGTGCCTGGGGGGGAGCCGGTGGTAGTGCGGATACGCAGTATTTT; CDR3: CAWGGAGGSADTQYF
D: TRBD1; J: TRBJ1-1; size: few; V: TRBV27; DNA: TGTGCCAGCAGTCCAGGGGGGGCAGGTGGGGACACTGAAGCTTTCTTT; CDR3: CASSPGGAGGDTEAFF
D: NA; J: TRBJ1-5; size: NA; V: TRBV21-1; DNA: TGTGCCAGCAGCAAAGCCGGACAGGGCAGCAATCAGCCCCAGCATTTT; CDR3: CASSKAGQGSNQPQHF
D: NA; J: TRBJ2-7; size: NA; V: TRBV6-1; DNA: TGTGCCAGCAGTGAAGGTGGCGGGGGCAATTACGAGCAGTACTTC; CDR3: CASSEGGGGNYEQYF
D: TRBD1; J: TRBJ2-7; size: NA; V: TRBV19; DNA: TGTGCCAGTAGTCCGGGGACAGGGAATACCTACGAGCAGTACTTC; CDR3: CASSPGTGNTYEQYF
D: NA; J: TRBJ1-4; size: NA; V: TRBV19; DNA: TGTGCCAGTAGTACCCAAGTACGAGCTAATGAAAAACTGTTTTTT; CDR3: CASSTQVRANEKLFF
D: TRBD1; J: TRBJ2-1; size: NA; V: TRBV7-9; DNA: TGTGCCAGCACCCACCCCGGGACAGGGGGCATAAATGAGCAGTTCTTC; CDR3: CASTHPGTGGINEQFF
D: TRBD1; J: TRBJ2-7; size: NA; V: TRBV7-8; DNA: TGTGCCAGCAGCTCGTACACAGGGGACTCCTACGAGCAGTACTTC; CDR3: CASSSYTGDSYEQYF
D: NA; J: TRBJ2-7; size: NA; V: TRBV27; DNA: TGTGCCAGCACCCAAAGGGAGCAGCCCTACGAGCAGTACTTC; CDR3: CASTQREQPYEQYF
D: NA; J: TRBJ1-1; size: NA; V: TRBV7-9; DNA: TGTGCCAGCAGCTTATTCCCCAGGGGTCTGAACACTGAAGCTTTCTTT; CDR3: CASSLFPRGLNTEAFF
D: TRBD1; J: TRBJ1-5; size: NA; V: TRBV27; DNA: TGTGCCAGCAGTCTCGGGACAGGGGGTAGTCAGCCCCAGCATTTT; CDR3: CASSLGTGGSQPQHF
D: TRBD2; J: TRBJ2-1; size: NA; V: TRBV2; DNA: TGTGCCAGCATTCCCCAGACTAGCGGGAACAATGAGCAGTTCTTC; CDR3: CASIPQTSGNNEQFF
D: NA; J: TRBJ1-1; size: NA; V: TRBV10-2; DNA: TGCGCCAGCAGTGAGAAGAGGGGGAACACTGAAGCTTTCTTT; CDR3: CASSEKRGNTEAFF
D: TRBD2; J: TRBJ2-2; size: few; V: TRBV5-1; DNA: TGCGCCAGCAGCTTGTCCGGAGCGGGAGACCCCTCCGGGGAGCTGTTTTTT; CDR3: CASSLSGAGDPSGELFF
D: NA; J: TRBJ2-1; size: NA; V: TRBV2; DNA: TGTGCCAGCACCTCGATCGTAACCTACAATGAGCAGTTCTTC; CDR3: CASTSIVTYNEQFF
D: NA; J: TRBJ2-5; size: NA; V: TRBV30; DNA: TGTGCCTGGAATCCTGGAATCCAAGAGACCCAGTACTTC; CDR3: CAWNPGIQETQYF
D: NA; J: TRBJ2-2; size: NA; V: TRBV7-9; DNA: TGTGCCAGCAGCAGACCTGGCAGGACGCACACCGGGGAGCTGTTTTTT; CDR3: CASSRPGRTHTGELFF
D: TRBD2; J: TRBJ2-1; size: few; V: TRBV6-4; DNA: TGTGCCAGCAGTGACTCTGCGGGAGGCAATGAGCAGTTCTTC; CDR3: CASSDSAGGNEQFF
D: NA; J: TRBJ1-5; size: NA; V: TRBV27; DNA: TGTGCCAGCAGTGTGAGGGGGGGCCCCCTCAGCAATCAGCCCCAGCATTTT; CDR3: CASSVRGGPLSNQPQHF
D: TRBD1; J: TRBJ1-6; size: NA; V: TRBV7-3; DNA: TGTGCCAGCAAGAGGGACAGGGATTCACCCCTCCACTTT; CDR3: CASKRDRDSPLHF
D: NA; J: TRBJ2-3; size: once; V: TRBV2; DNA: TGTGCCAGCAGCAAGGCAGATACTAGCACAGATACGCAGTATTTT; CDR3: CASSKADTSTDTQYF
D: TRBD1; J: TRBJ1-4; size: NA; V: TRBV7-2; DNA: TGTGCCAGCAGCCGACAGGGTGAGGAAAAACTGTTTTTT; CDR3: CASSRQGEEKLFF
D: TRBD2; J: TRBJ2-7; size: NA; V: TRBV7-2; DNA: TGTGCCAGCCGGGAGGGGCGGGCATCCTACGAGCAGTACTTC; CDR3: CASREGRASYEQYF
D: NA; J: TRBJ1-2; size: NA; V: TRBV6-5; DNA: TGTGCCAGCAGTTACGGACAAGCCGGGGGGTATGGCTACACCTTC; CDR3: CASSYGQAGGYGYTF
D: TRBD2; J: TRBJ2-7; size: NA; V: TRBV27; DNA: TGTGCCAGCAGTTTCAGACTAGCGGGCGGAGCCTACGAGCAGTACTTC; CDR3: CASSFRLAGGAYEQYF
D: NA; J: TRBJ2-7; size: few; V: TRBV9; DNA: TGTGCCAGCAGCGTAGAGGCGATCGGGGCCCACGAGCAGTACTTC; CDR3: CASSVEAIGAHEQYF
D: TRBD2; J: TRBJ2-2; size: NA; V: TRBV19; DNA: TGTGCCAGTACTAGGGGACTAGCGTTAACCGCCGGGGAGCTGTTTTTT; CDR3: CASTRGLALTAGELFF
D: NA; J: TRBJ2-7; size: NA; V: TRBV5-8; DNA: TGTGCCAGCAGCTTGGTCGGCGGGAAGACCTACGAGCAGTACTTC; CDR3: CASSLVGGKTYEQYF
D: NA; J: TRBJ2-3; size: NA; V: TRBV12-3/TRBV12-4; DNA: TGTGCCAGCACCGGCCTGCGGACGCAGTATTTT; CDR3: CASTGLRTQYF
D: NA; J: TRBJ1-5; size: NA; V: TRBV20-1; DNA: TGCAGTGCTAGTAGGGGTTGGCCCCAGCATTTT; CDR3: CSASRGWPQHF
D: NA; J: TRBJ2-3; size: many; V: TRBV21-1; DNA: TGTGCCAGCAGCAAATGGGGACAGGGCAAGCCCGATAGCACAGATACGCAGTATTTT; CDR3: CASSKWGQGKPDSTDTQYF
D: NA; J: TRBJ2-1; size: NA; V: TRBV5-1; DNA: TGCGCCAGCAGCTTAGGGAGCAATGAGCAGTTCTTC; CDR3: CASSLGSNEQFF
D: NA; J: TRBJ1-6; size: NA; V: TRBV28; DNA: TGTGCCAGCAGTTTCGGGACTACCTCCTATAATTCACCCCTCCACTTT; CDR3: CASSFGTTSYNSPLHF
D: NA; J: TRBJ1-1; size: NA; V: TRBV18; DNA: TGTGCCAGCTTACCGGGGCAGGGGCACACTGAAGCTTTCTTT; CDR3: CASLPGQGHTEAFF
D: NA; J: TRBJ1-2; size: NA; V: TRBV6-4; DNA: TGTGCCAGCAGTGACCCTCTTACGACAGGACCATATGGCTACACCTTC; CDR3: CASSDPLTTGPYGYTF
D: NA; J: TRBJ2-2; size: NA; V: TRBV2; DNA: TGTGCCAGCAGTGAAACCGGGGCTAGCAGAAACACCGGGGAGCTGTTTTTT; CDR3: CASSETGASRNTGELFF
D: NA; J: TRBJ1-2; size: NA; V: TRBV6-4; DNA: TGTGCCACCTTGGCGGGGAGATATGGCTACACCTTC; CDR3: CATLAGRYGYTF
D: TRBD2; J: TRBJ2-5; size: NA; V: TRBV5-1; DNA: TGCGCCAGCAGCTCGGGACTAGCGGGAGGGCCGGCCGAGACCCAGTACTTC; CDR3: CASSSGLAGGPAETQYF
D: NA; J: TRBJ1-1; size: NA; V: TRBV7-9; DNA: TGTGCCAGCAGCTTATTCCCGGAAGAAGCTTTCTTT; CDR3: CASSLFPEEAFF
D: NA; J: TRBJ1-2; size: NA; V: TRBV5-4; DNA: TGTGCCAGCAGCATAGGAGGAAGGGGAGCTAACTATGGCTACACCTTC; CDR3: CASSIGGRGANYGYTF
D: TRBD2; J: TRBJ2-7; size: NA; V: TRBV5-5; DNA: TGTGCCAGCAGGGAAGGGACTAGCGGGAGGTACGAGCAGTACTTC; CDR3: CASREGTSGRYEQYF
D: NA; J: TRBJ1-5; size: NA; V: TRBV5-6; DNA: TGTGCCAGCAGCATAGGGACGGCTAGCAATCAGCCCCAGCATTTT; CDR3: CASSIGTASNQPQHF
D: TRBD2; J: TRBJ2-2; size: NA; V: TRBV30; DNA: TGTGCCTGGACTTCGGGACTAGCGGCCACCGGGGAGCTGTTTTTT; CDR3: CAWTSGLAATGELFF
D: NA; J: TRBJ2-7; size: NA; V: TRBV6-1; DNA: TGTGCCAGCAGTGAAGCGCGGGACCGAAGCGAGCAGTACTTC; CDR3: CASSEARDRSEQYF
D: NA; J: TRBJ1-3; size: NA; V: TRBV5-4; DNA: TGTGCCAGCAGAGCAGCAGGGATGAACACCATATATTTT; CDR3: CASRAAGMNTIYF
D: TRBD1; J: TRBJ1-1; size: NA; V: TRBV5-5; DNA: TGTGCCAGCAGCCTAGGACAGGGCCACACTGAAGCTTTCTTT; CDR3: CASSLGQGHTEAFF
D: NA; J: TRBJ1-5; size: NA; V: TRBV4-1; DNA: TGCGCCAGCAGCCAAAATCAGGGGAGTCAGCCCCAGCATTTT; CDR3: CASSQNQGSQPQHF
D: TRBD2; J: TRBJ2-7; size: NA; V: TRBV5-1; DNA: TGCGCCAGCCAGAAGGGACTAGCGGGGCTCTTCTCCTACGAGCAGTACTTC; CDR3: CASQKGLAGLFSYEQYF
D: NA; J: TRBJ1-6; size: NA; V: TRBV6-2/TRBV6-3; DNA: TGTGCCAGCACCCCGATCGGGGGCGGGTCACCCCTCCACTTT; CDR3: CASTPIGGGSPLHF
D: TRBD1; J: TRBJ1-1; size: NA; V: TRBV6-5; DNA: TGTGCCAGCAGTTATACAGGGGTAAACACTGAAGCTTTCTTT; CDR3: CASSYTGVNTEAFF